This T cell receptor beta chain was identified in a study of CD8 T cells in ankylosing spondylitis. Turning to this clonotype: Its antigen is undetermined.

The study's findings and limits: A motif in TCR beta, a set of eight highly homologous variants, appeared characteristic of ankylosing spondylitis blood. Matched ankylosing spondylitis synovial fluid reportedly contained a significantly enriched population of disease-linked clones.

TCRdb re-analysed the 5' RACE reads in MiXCR, keeping a single row per CDR3 protein. The sample gives under 950,000 distinct CDR3 sequences, over 15% of which show up once; around 19% is in the top ten. With V trimmed by 2 bases and J by 2 bases, 5 bases remained unmatched. The germline V gene encodes CDR1 MNHEY and CDR2 SVGEGT. The CDR3 contains 16 residues. The receptor comes from a male donor with ankylosing spondylitis. Sequencing was done on a sample of blood, either unsorted or a sorted T cell fraction (not recorded which). The chain couples TRBV6-2 or TRBV6-3 to TRBJ2-3; 9 bases agree with TRBD2. CDR3 sequence: CASSYTPGLATDTQYF. DNA of the CDR3: TGTGCCAGCAGTTACACTCCGGGACTAGCCACAGATACGCAGTATTTT.